One T cell receptor beta chain is described in this entry. Its matching antigen is unknown. As for treatment: 15 Gy SBRT to primary tumor, nephrectomy 4 weeks later. Clear cell pathology was present in this patient's renal cell carcinoma. The data were taken from a study of radiation and T cells in renal cell carcinoma. Study results and limitations: In blood, top tumor clones expanded by 2 weeks, shrinking by 4. Compared with controls, irradiated tumors had more, larger dominant CDR3 motifs.

Clones were sequenced by immunoSEQ multiplex PCR, and TCRdb holds only the in-frame ones, with some missing. The sample records 14,000 or so clones, roughly 64% being singletons. The material was tumor tissue, obtained from a patient whose treatment included radiotherapy and nephrectomy. This clonotype was obtained from an older woman with renal cell carcinoma.

The CDR3, as DNA: TGTGCCAGCAGCTTGGCCGGTCGCTGGCACACCGGGGAGCTGTTTTTT. This codes for CASSLAGRWHTGELFF. V usage is TRBV5-6 and J usage is TRBJ2-2; D is uncertain. V shed 0 bases and J shed 3 bases, with 12 bases lying between them. The germline V gene has CDR1 SGHDT and CDR2 YYEEEE. The CDR3 loop spans 16 amino acids. Variable domain in full (rest from reference TRBV5-6 and TRBJ2-2): DAGVTQSPTHLIKTRGQQVTLRCSPKSGHDTVSWYQQALGQGPQFIFQYYEEEERQRGNFPDRFSGHQFPNYSSELNVNALLLGDSALYLCASSLAGRWHTGELFFGEGSRLTVL.